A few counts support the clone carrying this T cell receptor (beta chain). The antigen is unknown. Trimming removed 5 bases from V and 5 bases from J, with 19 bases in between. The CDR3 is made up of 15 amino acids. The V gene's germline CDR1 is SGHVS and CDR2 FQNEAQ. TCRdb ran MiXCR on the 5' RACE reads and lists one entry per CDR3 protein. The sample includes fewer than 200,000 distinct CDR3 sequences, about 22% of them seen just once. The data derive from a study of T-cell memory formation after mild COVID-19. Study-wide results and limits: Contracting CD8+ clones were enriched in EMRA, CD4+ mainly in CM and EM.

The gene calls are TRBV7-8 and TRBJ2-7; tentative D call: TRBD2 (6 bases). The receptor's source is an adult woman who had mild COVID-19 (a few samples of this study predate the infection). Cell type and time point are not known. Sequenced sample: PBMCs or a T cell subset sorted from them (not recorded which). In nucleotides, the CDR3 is TGTGCCAGCAGCCTAGAGGGCGGAGGAGGGAACGAGCAGTACTTC. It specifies CASSLEGGGGNEQYF. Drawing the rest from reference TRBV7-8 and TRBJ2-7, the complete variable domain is GAGVSQSPRYKVAKRGQDVALRCDPISGHVSLFWYQQALGQGPEFLTYFQNEAQLDKSGLPSDRFFAERPEGSVSTLKIQRTQQEDSAVYLCASSLEGGGGNEQYFGPGTRLTVT.